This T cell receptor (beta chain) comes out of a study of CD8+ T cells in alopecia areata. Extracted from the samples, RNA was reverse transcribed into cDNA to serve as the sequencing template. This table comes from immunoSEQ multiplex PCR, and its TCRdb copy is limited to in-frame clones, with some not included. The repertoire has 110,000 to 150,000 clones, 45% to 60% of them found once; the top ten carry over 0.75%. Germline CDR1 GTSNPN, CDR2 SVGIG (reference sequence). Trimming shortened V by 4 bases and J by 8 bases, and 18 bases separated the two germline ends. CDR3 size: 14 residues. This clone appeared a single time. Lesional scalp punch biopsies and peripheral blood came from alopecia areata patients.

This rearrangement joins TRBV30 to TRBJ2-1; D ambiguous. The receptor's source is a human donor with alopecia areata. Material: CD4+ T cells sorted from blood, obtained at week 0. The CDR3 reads CAWMESSYEDEQFF. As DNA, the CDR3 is TGTGCCTGGATGGAATCTTCATACGAGGATGAGCAGTTCTTC.